This entry lists 9 T cell receptor beta chains sequenced from one sample in a study of siplizumab effects on memory and regulatory T cells. Repertoires were generated with immunoSEQ multiplex PCR, while TCRdb's copy carries only in-frame clones and drops some. The sample holds about 97,000 clones, 80% to 95% seen once. The sequencing input was non-Treg CD4+ T cells sorted from blood. These receptors originate from a human donor in good health.

J is TRBJ2-7 and V is TRBV9; D is perhaps TRBD1 or TRBD2 (5 bases each). Germline V lookup: CDR1 SGDLS, CDR2 YYNGEE. The CDR3 sequence is 15 residues long. The V and J ends lost 0 bases and 0 bases respectively, with 10 bases between them. The CDR3 region has the DNA TGTGCCAGCAGCGTAGGGGTGGGGACCTCCTACGAGCAGTACTTC. Translated, it gives CASSVGVGTSYEQYF.

V is TRBV5-5 and J is TRBJ2-5; TRBD2 might be the D (6 bases). CDR1 and CDR2 from the germline V gene are SGHKS and YYEKEE (reference sequence). V lost 6 bases and J lost 2, with 17 bases in between. This CDR3 is built from 15 residues. CDR3 coding DNA: TGTGCCAGCATCCGTTCCGGGACTTCGCAAGAGACCCAGTACTTC. Its translation: CASIRSGTSQETQYF.

The J gene is TRBJ1-2, the V gene TRBV25-1; D gene unclear. V was clipped by 7 bases and J by 6 bases, with 3 bases between them. CDR3 length: 9 amino acids. Germline CDR1 MGHDK, CDR2 SYGVNS. DNA for the CDR3: TGTGCCAGCACCAATGGCTACACCTTC. Encoded protein: CASTNGYTF.

J is TRBJ2-2 and V is TRBV5-1; D is ambiguous. The CDR3 covers 13 residues. The ends were cut back, 1 base at V and 1 base at J, with 2 bases in the middle. Germline CDR1 and CDR2: SGHRS and YFSETQ. The CDR3 nucleotides are TGCGCCAGCAGCTTGTTGAACACCGGGGAGCTGTTTTTT. Translation: CASSLLNTGELFF.

J is TRBJ2-1 and V is TRBV30, with D possibly TRBD2 on 7 matching bases. V was cut by 3 bases and J by 6 bases, with 15 bases left in between. Germline V gene lookup returns CDR1 GTSNPN and CDR2 SVGIG (reference sequence). The CDR3 loop spans 14 amino acids. CDR3 protein: CAWRGGGGLNEQFF. In DNA, the CDR3 is TGTGCCTGGAGGGGGGGCGGGGGCCTCAATGAGCAGTTCTTC. The variable domain in full, with the rest retrieved from reference TRBV30 and TRBJ2-1, is SQTIHQWPATLVQPVGSPLSLECTVEGTSNPNLYWYRQAAGRGLQLLFYSVGIGQISSEVPQNLSASRPQDRQFILSSKKLLLSDSGFYLCAWRGGGGLNEQFFGPGTRLTVL.

This rearrangement joins TRBV5-1 to TRBJ2-3; 12 nucleotides agree with TRBD2. The germline V gene encodes CDR1 SGHRS and CDR2 YFSETQ. V lost 3 bases, J lost 4 bases, and 9 bases stayed unmatched. This CDR3 comprises 17 residues. CDR3 in DNA: TGCGCCAGCAGCTCCGCCAGACTAGCGGGAGCCCCAGATACGCAGTATTTT. Translating gives CASSSARLAGAPDTQYF.

J is TRBJ1-1 and V is TRBV7-3; 8 bases line up with TRBD1. Looked up from germline, CDR1 is SGHTA and CDR2 is FQGTGA. Losses at the gene ends were 4 bases for V and 4 bases for J; bases not matched to a gene: 8. The CDR3 is 15 amino acids. CDR3 amino acids: CASSSQQGVGTEAFF. The DNA of the CDR3 is TGTGCCAGCAGCTCCCAACAGGGGGTAGGCACTGAAGCTTTCTTT. Complete variable domain (other parts from reference TRBV7-3 and TRBJ1-1): GAGVSQTPSNKVTEKGKYVELRCDPISGHTALYWYRQSLGQGPEFLIYFQGTGAADDSGLPNDRFFAVRPEGSVSTLKIQRTERGDSAVYLCASSSQQGVGTEAFFGQGTRLTVV.

This clone showed up just once. This chain uses TRBV5-1 with TRBJ2-3; 13 bases match TRBD2. Germline CDR1 SGHRS, CDR2 YFSETQ. Losses at the gene ends were 0 bases for V and 1 base for J; bases not matched to a gene: 2. This CDR3 comprises 17 residues. The CDR3 sequence: CASSLGGLAGRTDTQYF. In nucleotides, the CDR3 is TGCGCCAGCAGCTTGGGGGGACTAGCGGGGCGCACAGATACGCAGTATTTT.

The rearrangement joins TRBV5-1 to TRBJ2-1, with 10 bases identical to TRBD2. CDR3 length: 18 residues. Germline CDR1 and CDR2: SGHRS and YFSETQ. V lost 0 bases and J lost 4; bases outside the gene matches: 10. This chain's CDR3 is CASSLVVSAGGQYNEQFF. CDR3 DNA sequence: TGCGCCAGCAGCTTGGTAGTCTCAGCGGGAGGGCAGTACAATGAGCAGTTCTTC.